This entry is about one T cell receptor (beta chain). Its antigen remains unknown. The source of the sample is a study of T-cell memory formation after mild COVID-19. Findings of the study overall: Contracting CD4+ clones were located mainly in CM and EM, and CD8+ clones in EMRA. Pre-infection memory carried some responding clones, suggesting that cross-reactive memory joined. A second wave expanding day 15 to 37 was CD4+-biased; contracting clones were balanced.

TCRdb independently ran MiXCR on the 5' RACE reads; one entry per CDR3 protein. Of more than 450,000 distinct CDR3 sequences listed, approximately 18% were seen once; the top ten hold about 11%. CDR3 length equals 13 residues. V was trimmed by 3 bases and J by 1 base, leaving 9 bases between them. Germline V CDR1 and CDR2: DFQATT, SNEGSKA (reference sequence). The V gene is TRBV20-1, the J gene TRBJ2-5; no firm D call. The sequence was collected from an adult woman who had mild COVID-19 (a few samples of this study predate the infection). Cell type and time point are not known. Material for sequencing was PBMCs or a T cell subset sorted from them (not recorded which). The CDR3 sequence: CSASRAFQETQYF. CDR3 nucleotide sequence: TGCAGTGCTAGTCGAGCATTCCAAGAGACCCAGTACTTC.